Listed here are 9 T cell receptor beta chains from one sample, sequenced in a study of control samples from healthy donors and cancer patients. The protocol was immunoSEQ multiplex PCR, while the TCRdb copy is restricted to in-frame clones and leaves out a portion. The sample lists more than 120,000 clones, about 90% occurring once. Sequencing was performed on blood. The receptors here all came from a man aged 25-45 years in good health.

This sequence joins TRBV5-6 and TRBJ1-1, with 8 bases fitting TRBD1. The CDR3 sequence is 15 residues long. The V and J ends lost 4 bases and 5 bases, in that order; junction bases with no gene match: 10. CDR1 SGHDT and CDR2 YYEEEE come from the germline V gene. The CDR3 is CASSPLDRGETEAFF. DNA of the CDR3: TGTGCCAGCAGCCCACTAGACAGGGGCGAAACTGAAGCTTTCTTT.

The rearrangement links TRBV11-1 to TRBJ1-3; no firm D call. V lost 8 bases, J lost 4 bases, and 12 bases lay in between. There are 13 residues in the CDR3. The germline V gene encodes CDR1 SGHAT and CDR2 FQDESV (reference sequence). CDR3 region: CASASTEGNTIYF. The DNA for the CDR3 is TGTGCCAGCGCATCCACAGAAGGAAACACCATATATTTT.

The chain employs TRBV24-1 and TRBJ2-1; D might be TRBD1 (5 bases). V lost 1 base and J lost 10, with 10 bases in between. CDR1 and CDR2 from the germline V gene are KGHDR and SFDVKD. The CDR3 length is 13 residues. The CDR3 sequence is CATSDFKDSEQFF. For the CDR3, the DNA is TGTGCCACCAGTGATTTCAAAGACAGCGAGCAGTTCTTC.

The genes are TRBV28 and TRBJ2-7; tentatively, D is TRBD1 (6 bases). This CDR3 is 14 amino acids long. V dropped 6 bases and J dropped 0 bases, with 12 bases sitting between them. Germline assignment: CDR1 MDHEN and CDR2 SYDVKM. The CDR3 DNA follows: TGTGCCAGCAGGGACAGTCTTAACTCCTACGAGCAGTACTTC. Translated: CASRDSLNSYEQYF.

This clone is a singleton in its sample. The chain uses TRBV30 and TRBJ1-2, with 10 bases identical to TRBD1. The CDR3 sequence is 17 residues long. Trimming cost V 3 bases and J 3 bases; bases outside gene matches: 13. The germline CDR1 and CDR2 sequences are GTSNPN and SVGIG (reference sequence). The CDR3 DNA reads TGTGCCTGGAGCGCCGAGACAGGGGGCTTCTTGGACTATGGCTACACCTTC. Its protein is CAWSAETGGFLDYGYTF.

J is TRBJ1-1 and V is TRBV6-5, with 7 nucleotides matching TRBD1. CDR1 MNHEY and CDR2 SVGAGI come from the germline V gene. V gave up 5 bases and J gave up 3 bases; unmatched junction bases: 3. This CDR3 comprises 13 residues. In nucleotides, the CDR3 is TGTGCCAGCAGTCTCGACAGGGACACTGAAGCTTTCTTT. Translated, it gives CASSLDRDTEAFF.

The chain has TRBV5-4 and TRBJ2-1; 10 bases align to TRBD2. Losses at the gene ends were 4 bases for V and 2 bases for J; bases not matched to a gene: 3. This CDR3 region has 15 residues. The germline CDR1 and CDR2 sequences are SGHNT and YYREEE (reference sequence). As DNA, the CDR3 is TGTGCCAGCAGCATGAGCGGGGGGGCCTACAATGAGCAGTTCTTC. This sequence encodes CASSMSGGAYNEQFF.

The J gene is TRBJ1-1, the V gene TRBV6-5; D is undetermined. There are 15 residues in the CDR3. CDR1 is MNHEY, CDR2 SVGAGI, per germline. Trimming left V 6 bases short and J 3 bases short, with 17 bases between. The CDR3 DNA follows: TGTGCCAGCAGCTACGTGAGGCCTATGGACACTGAAGCTTTCTTT. Its translation: CASSYVRPMDTEAFF.

The genes are TRBV10-3 and TRBJ2-7; maybe TRBD1 (5 bases). Trimming left V 2 bases short and J 6 bases short, with 8 bases between. CDR3 size: 12 residues. The V gene's germline CDR1 is ENHRY and CDR2 SYGVKD. The CDR3 protein is CAISEMTAEQYF. The CDR3 bases are TGTGCCATCAGTGAGATGACAGCCGAGCAGTACTTC.